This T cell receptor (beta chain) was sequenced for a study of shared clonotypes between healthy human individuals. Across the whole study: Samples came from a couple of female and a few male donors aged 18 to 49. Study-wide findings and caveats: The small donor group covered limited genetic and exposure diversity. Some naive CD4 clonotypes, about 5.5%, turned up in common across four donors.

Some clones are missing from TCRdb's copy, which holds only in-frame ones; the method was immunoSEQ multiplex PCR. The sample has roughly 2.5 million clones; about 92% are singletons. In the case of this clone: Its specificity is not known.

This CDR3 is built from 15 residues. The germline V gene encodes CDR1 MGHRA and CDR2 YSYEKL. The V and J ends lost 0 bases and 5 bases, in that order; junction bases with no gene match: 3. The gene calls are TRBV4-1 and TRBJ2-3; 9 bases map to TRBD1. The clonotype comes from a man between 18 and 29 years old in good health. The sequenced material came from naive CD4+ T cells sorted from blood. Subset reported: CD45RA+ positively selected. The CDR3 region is CASSQDGTGLDTQYF. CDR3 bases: TGCGCCAGCAGCCAAGATGGGACAGGGTTAGATACGCAGTATTTT.